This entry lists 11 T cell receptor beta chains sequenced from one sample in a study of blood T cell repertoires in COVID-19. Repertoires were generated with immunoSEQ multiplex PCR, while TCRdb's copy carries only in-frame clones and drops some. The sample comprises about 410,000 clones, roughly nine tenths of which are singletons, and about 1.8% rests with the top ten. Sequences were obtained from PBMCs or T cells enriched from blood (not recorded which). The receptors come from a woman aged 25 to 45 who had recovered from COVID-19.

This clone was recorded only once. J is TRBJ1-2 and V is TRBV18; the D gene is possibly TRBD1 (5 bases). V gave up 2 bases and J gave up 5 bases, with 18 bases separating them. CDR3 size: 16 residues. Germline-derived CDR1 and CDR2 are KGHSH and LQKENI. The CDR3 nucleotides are TGTGCCAGCTCACCATATGATACAGGTTGGCCATATGGCTACACCTTC. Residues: CASSPYDTGWPYGYTF.

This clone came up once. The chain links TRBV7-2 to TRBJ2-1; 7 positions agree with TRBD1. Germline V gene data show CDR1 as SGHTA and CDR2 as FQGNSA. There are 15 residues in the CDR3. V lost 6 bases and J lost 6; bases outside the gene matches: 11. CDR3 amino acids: CASRPRGTPSNEQFF. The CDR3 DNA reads TGTGCCAGCAGGCCCAGGGGGACGCCTAGCAATGAGCAGTTCTTC.

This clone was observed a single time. CDR3 sequence (DNA): TGTGCCAGCAGTATCCTTGATCAGCCCCAGCATTTT. Protein: CASSILDQPQHF. This rearrangement joins TRBV28 to TRBJ1-5; D is unresolved. Trimming pared 5 bases from V and 5 bases from J, leaving 7 bases between. The germline V gene has CDR1 MDHEN and CDR2 SYDVKM. The CDR3 consists of 12 residues.

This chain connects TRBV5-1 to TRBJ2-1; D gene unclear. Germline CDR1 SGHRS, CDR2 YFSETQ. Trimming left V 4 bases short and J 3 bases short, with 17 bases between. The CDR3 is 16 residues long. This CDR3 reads CASSVGTPARYNEQFF. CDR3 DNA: TGCGCCAGCAGCGTGGGAACTCCCGCGCGCTACAATGAGCAGTTCTTC. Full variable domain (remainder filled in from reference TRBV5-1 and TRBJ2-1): KAGVTQTPRYLIKTRGQQVTLSCSPISGHRSVSWYQQTPGQGLQFLFEYFSETQRNKGNFPGRFSGRQFSNSRSEMNVSTLELGDSALYLCASSVGTPARYNEQFFGPGTRLTVL.

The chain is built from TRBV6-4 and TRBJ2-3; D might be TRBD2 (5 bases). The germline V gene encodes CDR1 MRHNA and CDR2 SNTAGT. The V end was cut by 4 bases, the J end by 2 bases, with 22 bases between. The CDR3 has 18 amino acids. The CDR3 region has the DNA TGTGCCAGCAGTGGCCTACTAGATGCCCACTTATTCACAGATACGCAGTATTTT. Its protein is CASSGLLDAHLFTDTQYF.

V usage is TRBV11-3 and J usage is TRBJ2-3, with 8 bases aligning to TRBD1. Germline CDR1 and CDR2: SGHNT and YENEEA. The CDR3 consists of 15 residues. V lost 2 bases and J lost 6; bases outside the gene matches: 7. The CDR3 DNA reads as TGTGCCAGCAGCTTAACAGGGGGAGAATGGGATACGCAGTATTTT. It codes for CASSLTGGEWDTQYF.

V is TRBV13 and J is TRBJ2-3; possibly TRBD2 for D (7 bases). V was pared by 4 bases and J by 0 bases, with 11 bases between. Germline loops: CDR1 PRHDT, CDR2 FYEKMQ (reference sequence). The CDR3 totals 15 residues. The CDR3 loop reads CASSSEGGSTDTQYF. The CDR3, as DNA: TGTGCCAGCAGCTCGGAGGGGGGGAGCACAGATACGCAGTATTTT. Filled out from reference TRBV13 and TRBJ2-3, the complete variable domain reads AAGVIQSPRHLIKEKRETATLKCYPIPRHDTVYWYQQGPGQDPQFLISFYEKMQSDKGSIPDRFSAQQFSDYHSELNMSSLELGDSALYFCASSSEGGSTDTQYFGPGTRLTVL.

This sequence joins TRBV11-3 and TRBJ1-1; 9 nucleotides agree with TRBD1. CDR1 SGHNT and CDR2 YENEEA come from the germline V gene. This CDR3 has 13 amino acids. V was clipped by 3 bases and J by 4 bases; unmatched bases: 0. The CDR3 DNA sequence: TGTGCCAGCAGCTTGGGACAGGGCACTGAAGCTTTCTTT. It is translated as CASSLGQGTEAFF.

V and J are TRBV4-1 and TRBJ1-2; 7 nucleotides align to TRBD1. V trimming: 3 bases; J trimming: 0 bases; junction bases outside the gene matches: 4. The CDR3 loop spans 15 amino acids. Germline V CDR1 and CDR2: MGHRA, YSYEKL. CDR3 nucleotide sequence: TGCGCCAGCAGCCAGGGACAGCTAGCTAACTATGGCTACACCTTC. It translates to CASSQGQLANYGYTF.

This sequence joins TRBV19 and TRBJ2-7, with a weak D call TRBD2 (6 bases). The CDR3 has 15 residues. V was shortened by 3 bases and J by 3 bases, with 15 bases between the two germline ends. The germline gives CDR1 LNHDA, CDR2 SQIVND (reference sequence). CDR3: CASSMGGITYYEQYF. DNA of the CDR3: TGTGCCAGTAGTATGGGGGGAATAACGTACTACGAGCAGTACTTC.

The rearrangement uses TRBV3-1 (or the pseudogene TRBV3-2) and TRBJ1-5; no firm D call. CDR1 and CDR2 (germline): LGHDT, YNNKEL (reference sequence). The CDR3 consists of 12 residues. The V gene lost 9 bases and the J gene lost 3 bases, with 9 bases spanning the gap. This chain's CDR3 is CASGEFNQPQHF. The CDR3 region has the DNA TGTGCCAGTGGGGAGTTCAATCAGCCCCAGCATTTT.